This T cell receptor (beta chain) was documented in a study of cytomegalovirus exposure and HLA in healthy donors. General study points: Serostatus for CMV was the only available immune exposure information. TCR beta chains numbering about 160 were designated cytomegalovirus-associated. A later look showed TCR association rates differing by HLA locus, highest for DRB1 and lowest for HLA-C. TRBV6-2, TRBV6-3 and some other V segments were unresolvable in 87-base-pair reads.

It was with 60 Vbeta and 13 Jbeta primers that the PCR ran. Here immunoSEQ multiplex PCR was the method, and the copy in TCRdb shows in-frame clones only, minus some. The sample carries 150,000 to 200,000 clones, under 80% recorded once. On this clone itself: Antigen specificity is unknown.

CDR1 is SGHDN and CDR2 is FVKESK in the germline V gene. The CDR3 has 17 residues. V was clipped by 1 base and J by 0 bases, with 13 bases between them. The TCR was taken from a female donor in good health and CMV-seronegative. The rearrangement joins TRBV14 to TRBJ2-4; no firm D call. The sequencing input was PBMCs. CDR3 nucleotide sequence: TGTGCCAGCAGCCAAGTGACATCCTCATTAGCCAAAAACATTCAGTACTTC. Amino acid sequence: CASSQVTSSLAKNIQYF.